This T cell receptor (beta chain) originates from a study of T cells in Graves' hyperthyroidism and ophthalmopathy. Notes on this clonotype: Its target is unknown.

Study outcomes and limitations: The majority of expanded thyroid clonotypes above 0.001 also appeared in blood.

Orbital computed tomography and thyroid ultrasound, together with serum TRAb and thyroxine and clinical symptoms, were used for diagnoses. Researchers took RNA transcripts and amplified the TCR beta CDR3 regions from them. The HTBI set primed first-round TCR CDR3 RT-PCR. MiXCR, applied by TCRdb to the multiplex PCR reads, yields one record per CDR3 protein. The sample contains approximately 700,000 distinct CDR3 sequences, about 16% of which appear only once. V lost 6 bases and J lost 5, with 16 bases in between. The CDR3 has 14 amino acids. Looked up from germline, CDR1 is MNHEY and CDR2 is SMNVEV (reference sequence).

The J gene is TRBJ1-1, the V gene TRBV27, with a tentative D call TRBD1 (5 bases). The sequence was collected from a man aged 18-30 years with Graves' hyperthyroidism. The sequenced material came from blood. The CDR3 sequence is CASRLDSLSTEAFF. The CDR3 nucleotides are TGTGCCAGCAGACTAGACAGTCTTAGTACTGAAGCTTTCTTT.